What follows is one T cell receptor (beta chain) and its context. This CDR3 contains 16 residues. CDR1 and CDR2 (germline): MGHRA, YSYEKL. Trimming took 1 base from V and 4 from J, leaving 17 bases between them. These data are taken from a study of blood T cell repertoires in COVID-19. Profiled with immunoSEQ multiplex PCR; TCRdb holds only in-frame clones, not every one. The table lists fewer than 65,000 clones, approximately 91% of them singletons. The material sequenced was peripheral blood. The TCR was taken from a man aged 45-65 years with acute or convalescent COVID-19. The genes are TRBV4-1 and TRBJ2-7; TRBD1 might be the D (6 bases). CDR3 sequence: CASSQGWGQPDYEQYF. CDR3 bases: TGCGCCAGCAGCCAAGGCTGGGGGCAGCCAGATTACGAGCAGTACTTC.